The clone carrying this T cell receptor beta chain was detected only a few times. V shed 1 base and J 3 bases; nucleotides not matched to a gene: 6. The CDR3 consists of 16 residues. From germline, CDR1 is MNHNS and CDR2 SASEGT. Under the authors' procedure: Estimation of nucleated cell counts was performed using reference gene primer amplification. Repertoires were generated with immunoSEQ multiplex PCR, while TCRdb's copy carries only in-frame clones and drops some. V, J and clone size were drawn from that table, and D and trimming were deduced from the DNA. The sample has some 140,000 clones, roughly 86% seen once. This sample was included in a study of blood T cell repertoires in COVID-19. As for the study in general: Acute and convalescent COVID-19 samples came from the United States, Italy and Spain. Nucleic acid was either cDNA or gDNA, and it came from T cells, B-cell-depleted T cells, or PBMCs.

Sequencing used peripheral blood. The genes are TRBV6-1 and TRBJ1-3; 7 bases line up with TRBD1. The sequence derives from a human donor in a cohort sampled during active COVID-19. The CDR3, as DNA: TGTGCCAGCAGTGAAGTGGAGGGGGCGTTTGGAAACACCATATATTTT. This codes for CASSEVEGAFGNTIYF.